This T cell receptor beta chain derives from a study of cytomegalovirus exposure and HLA in healthy donors. With 60 Vbeta and 13 Jbeta primers, the PCR was carried out. Profiled with immunoSEQ multiplex PCR; TCRdb holds only in-frame clones, not every one. This sample has around 180,000 clones, with 70% to 90% found just once. This CDR3 contains 19 residues. The germline V gene has CDR1 LGHNA and CDR2 YNFKEQ. V lost 2 bases, J lost 1 base, and 14 bases stayed unmatched. Sequencing was performed on PBMCs. This TCR was recovered from a woman in her late teens or twenties in good health and CMV-seronegative. V gene TRBV4-2 combines with J gene TRBJ2-3, with 8 bases aligning to TRBD2. The CDR3 DNA is TGTGCCAGCAGCCAAAGGTTCAAGAGCGGGGGCCGGGGCACAGATACGCAGTATTTT. It specifies CASSQRFKSGGRGTDTQYF.